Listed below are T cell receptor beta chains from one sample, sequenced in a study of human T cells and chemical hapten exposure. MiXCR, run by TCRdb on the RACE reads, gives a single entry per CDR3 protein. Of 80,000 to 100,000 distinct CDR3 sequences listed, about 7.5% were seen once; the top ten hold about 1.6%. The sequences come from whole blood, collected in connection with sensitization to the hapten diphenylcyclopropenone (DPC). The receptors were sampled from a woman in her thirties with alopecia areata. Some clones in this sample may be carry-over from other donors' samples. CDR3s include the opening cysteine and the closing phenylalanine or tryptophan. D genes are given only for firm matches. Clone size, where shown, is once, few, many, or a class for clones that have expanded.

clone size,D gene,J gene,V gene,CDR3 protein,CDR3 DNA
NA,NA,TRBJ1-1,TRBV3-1,CASSQEGGYTEAFF,TGTGCCAGCAGCCAAGAGGGGGGTTACACTGAAGCTTTCTTT
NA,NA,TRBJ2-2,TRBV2,CASRWQGPGELFF,TGTGCCAGCAGGTGGCAAGGCCCCGGGGAGCTGTTTTTT
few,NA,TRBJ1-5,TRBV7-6,CASSLREGSNQPQHF,TGTGCCAGCAGCTTAAGGGAGGGGAGCAATCAGCCCCAGCATTTT
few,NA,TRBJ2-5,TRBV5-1,CASSLASVLGETQYF,TGCGCCAGCAGCTTGGCATCCGTTCTCGGGGAGACCCAGTACTTC
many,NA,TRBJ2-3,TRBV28,CASSLTLFTDTQYF,TGTGCCAGCAGTTTAACGCTTTTCACAGATACGCAGTATTTT
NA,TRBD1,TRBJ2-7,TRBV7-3,CASSLTRTGPHEQYF,TGTGCCAGCAGCTTAACGAGGACAGGGCCGCACGAGCAGTACTTC
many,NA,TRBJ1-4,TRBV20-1,CSARREKLFF,TGCAGTGCTAGGAGGGAAAAACTGTTTTTT
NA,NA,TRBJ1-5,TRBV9,CASSDGGRQPQHF,TGTGCCAGCAGCGACGGGGGGCGTCAGCCCCAGCATTTT
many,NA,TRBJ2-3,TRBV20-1,CSARVSRTDTQYF,TGCAGTGCTAGAGTCTCCCGGACAGATACGCAGTATTTT
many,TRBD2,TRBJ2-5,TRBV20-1,CSAQTSGGKQETQYF,TGCAGTGCTCAGACTAGCGGGGGGAAACAAGAGACCCAGTACTTC
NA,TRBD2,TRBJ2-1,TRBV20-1,CSARKLAASSYNEQFF,TGCAGTGCTAGAAAACTAGCGGCTAGCTCCTACAATGAGCAGTTCTTC
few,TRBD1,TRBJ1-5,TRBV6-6,CASSTTGTSNQPQHF,TGTGCCAGCAGCACGACAGGGACGAGCAATCAGCCCCAGCATTTT
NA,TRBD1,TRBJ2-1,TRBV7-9,CASSLGQGDRDEQFF,TGTGCCAGCAGCCTGGGACAGGGAGACCGTGACGAGCAGTTCTTC
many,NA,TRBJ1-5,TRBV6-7,CASSPDGNQPQHF,TGTGCCAGCAGCCCAGACGGTAATCAGCCCCAGCATTTT